This is a list of T cell receptor beta chains from one sample in a study of response to subunit inactivated influenza vaccine. TCRdb itself ran the RT-PCR reads through MiXCR, one entry per CDR3 protein. The sample lists 150,000 to 200,000 distinct CDR3 sequences, more than 10% seen once, with around 28% in the top ten. This same sample was also taken into another study, of T cells expressing NK-cell markers.

The specimen was CD8+ T cells sorted from PBMCs, collected 12 days after vaccination. Source of these receptors: a man aged 50 or older who received an inactivated influenza vaccine. The CDR3 runs from the conserved cysteine through the conserved F or W. The D gene is left open where the match is weak. Size tells how often a clone was seen (once, few, many) or the class of an expanded clone, and some rows leave it out.

CDR3 protein | CDR3 DNA | clone size | V gene | D gene | J gene
CASSPQMAPYNEQFF | TGTGCCAGCAGCCCTCAGATGGCCCCCTACAATGAGCAGTTCTTC | many | TRBV3-1 | NA | TRBJ2-1
CASSLEAGRDTGELFF | TGTGCCAGCAGCTTAGAGGCGGGCCGGGACACCGGGGAGCTGTTTTTT | NA | TRBV7-6 | NA | TRBJ2-2
CASSPSQPYTGELFF | TGTGCCAGCTCACCTAGTCAGCCGTACACCGGGGAGCTGTTTTTT | few | TRBV18 | NA | TRBJ2-2
CSVEQRYNEQFF | TGCAGCGTTGAACAGAGATACAATGAGCAGTTCTTC | NA | TRBV29-1 | NA | TRBJ2-1
CASSDLGANYGYTF | TGTGCCAGCAGTGATTTGGGGGCTAACTATGGCTACACCTTC | NA | TRBV6-1 | NA | TRBJ1-2
CASSPIAGAAYEQYF | TGTGCCAGCAGCCCCATAGCGGGGGCCGCCTACGAGCAGTACTTC | many | TRBV4-2 | TRBD2 | TRBJ2-7
CASSFSTSGLGDTQYF | TGTGCCAGCAGTTTTTCGACTAGCGGACTCGGAGATACGCAGTATTTT | few | TRBV27 | TRBD2 | TRBJ2-3
CASSQEGRSLILYEQFF | TGTGCCAGCAGCCAAGAAGGACGGAGCCTTATATTGTATGAGCAGTTCTTC | few | TRBV4-2 | NA | TRBJ2-1
CSAEGQTSTGELFF | TGCAGTGCTGAAGGACAGACCAGCACCGGGGAGCTGTTTTTT | NA | TRBV20-1 | NA | TRBJ2-2
CASAPGLAYEQYF | TGCGCCAGCGCCCCGGGACTAGCTTACGAGCAGTACTTC | NA | TRBV10-1 | TRBD2 | TRBJ2-7
CATSASGGRSYNEQFF | TGTGCCACCAGTGCCTCAGGAGGGAGGTCCTACAATGAGCAGTTCTTC | many | TRBV24-1 | NA | TRBJ2-1
CASSLGDHEETQYF | TGTGCCAGCAGCTTGGGGGACCACGAAGAGACCCAGTACTTC | NA | TRBV5-4 | NA | TRBJ2-5
CSVWLAGGHEQFF | TGCAGCGTTTGGCTAGCGGGAGGGCATGAGCAGTTCTTC | NA | TRBV29-1 | TRBD2 | TRBJ2-1
CAWSVGQSSYNEQFF | TGTGCCTGGAGTGTAGGCCAAAGCTCCTACAATGAGCAGTTCTTC | few | TRBV30 | NA | TRBJ2-1
CASSLPGYSNSQYF | TGTGCCAGCAGCCTCCCGGGATATTCAAATTCCCAGTACTTC | NA | TRBV7-2 | NA | TRBJ2-5
CASSAFSYEQYF | TGTGCCAGCAGCGCTTTCTCCTACGAGCAGTACTTC | many | TRBV5-6 | NA | TRBJ2-7
CASSYPLVAGTVETQYF | TGTGCCAGCAGTTACCCCCTAGTGGCAGGGACGGTGGAGACCCAGTACTTC | many | TRBV6-2/TRBV6-3 | NA | TRBJ2-5
CASSGGELFF | TGTGCCAGCAGTGGGGGGGAACTGTTTTTT | few | TRBV25-1 | NA | TRBJ1-4
CASSIVSQLGSGEQFF | TGTGCCAGTAGTATAGTGTCCCAACTAGGGAGTGGTGAGCAGTTCTTC | few | TRBV19 | NA | TRBJ2-1
CSVERTGDTRDEQFF | TGCAGCGTTGAAAGGACAGGCGATACAAGGGATGAGCAGTTCTTC | NA | TRBV29-1 | TRBD1 | TRBJ2-1
CATSDRAYNEQFF | TGCGCCACCTCGGACAGGGCCTACAATGAGCAGTTCTTC | NA | TRBV10-2 | TRBD1 | TRBJ2-1
CATSDSGGTEAFF | TGTGCCACCAGTGATTCGGGGGGGACTGAAGCTTTCTTT | many | TRBV24-1 | NA | TRBJ1-1
CATSRERHTEQYF | TGTGCCACCAGCAGAGAGCGACACACGGAGCAGTACTTC | NA | TRBV15 | NA | TRBJ2-7
CATHPSGGAGETQYF | TGTGCCACCCATCCTAGCGGGGGGGCCGGAGAGACCCAGTACTTC | many | TRBV10-3 | TRBD2 | TRBJ2-5
CASSAGTSGAFNEQFF | TGTGCCAGCAGTGCCGGGACTAGCGGGGCCTTCAATGAGCAGTTCTTC | few | TRBV12-3/TRBV12-4 | TRBD2 | TRBJ2-1
CASSQVTGTRQETQYF | TGTGCCAGCAGCCAAGTTACCGGGACTAGACAAGAGACCCAGTACTTC | many | TRBV4-2 | TRBD2 | TRBJ2-5
CASSFRASYYEQFF | TGTGCCAGCAGTTTCAGGGCTTCCTACTATGAGCAGTTCTTC | once | TRBV28 | NA | TRBJ2-1
CASSKFFALKETQYF | TGTGCCAGCAGCAAATTCTTTGCGCTGAAAGAGACCCAGTACTTC | few | TRBV21-1 | NA | TRBJ2-5
CASSLGSRWPYYEQYF | TGTGCCAGCAGCTTAGGATCAAGGTGGCCGTACTACGAGCAGTACTTC | NA | TRBV7-9 | NA | TRBJ2-7
CASSFTGEKGYEQYF | TGTGCCAGCAGTTTCACAGGGGAAAAGGGGTACGAGCAGTACTTC | NA | TRBV12-3/TRBV12-4 | TRBD1 | TRBJ2-7
CASSQDSAYNEQFF | TGTGCCAGCAGCCAAGATTCAGCCTACAATGAGCAGTTCTTC | many | TRBV3-1 | NA | TRBJ2-1
CASSGRYDNEQFF | TGTGCCAGCAGCGGAAGGTATGACAATGAGCAGTTCTTC | many | TRBV9 | NA | TRBJ2-1
CASSQVYTYEQYF | TGTGCCAGCAGCCAAGTTTACACATACGAGCAGTACTTC | many | TRBV4-2 | NA | TRBJ2-7
CASSLAGLHNEQFF | TGTGCCAGCAGCTTAGCGGGACTACACAATGAGCAGTTCTTC | NA | TRBV11-2 | TRBD2 | TRBJ2-1
CASSLASPYNEQFF | TGTGCCAGCAGCTTAGCTTCCCCGTACAATGAGCAGTTCTTC | NA | TRBV7-9 | NA | TRBJ2-1
CASSLGTVNQPQHF | TGTGCCAGCAGCTTGGGTACCGTAAATCAGCCCCAGCATTTT | few | TRBV5-8 | NA | TRBJ1-5
CASLGGEGYYEQYF | TGTGCCAGCTTAGGGGGGGAGGGTTACTACGAGCAGTACTTC | NA | TRBV11-2 | NA | TRBJ2-7
CASSYGTKSGEQFF | TGTGCCAGCAGTTACGGGACAAAAAGCGGTGAGCAGTTCTTC | NA | TRBV6-2/TRBV6-3 | NA | TRBJ2-1
CASSSLRGVSSYEQYF | TGTGCCAGCAGTTCCCTTCGGGGGGTTAGCTCCTACGAGCAGTACTTC | NA | TRBV28 | TRBD2 | TRBJ2-7
CASSYSSGKMGDSINF | TGTGCCAGCAGTTACTCATCAGGGAAGATGGGGGACTCAATCAACTTC | NA | TRBV6-5 | NA | TRBJ2-5
CSVVGREFGDGYTF | TGCAGCGTTGTGGGTCGGGAGTTCGGTGATGGCTACACCTTC | NA | TRBV29-1 | NA | TRBJ1-2
CASSEGNEQYF | TGCGCCAGCAGCGAGGGTAACGAGCAGTACTTC | few | TRBV5-1 | NA | TRBJ2-7
CASSYSGEFTSYEQYF | TGTGCCAGCAGTTACTCGGGCGAATTTACCTCCTACGAGCAGTACTTC | NA | TRBV6-5 | NA | TRBJ2-7
CASSLGVLANEQFF | TGTGCCAGCAGCTTAGGCGTTCTAGCGAATGAGCAGTTCTTC | few | TRBV7-6 | NA | TRBJ2-1
CASSLVGGSSYNEQFF | TGTGCCAGCAGCTTAGTAGGGGGGAGCTCCTACAATGAGCAGTTCTTC | many | TRBV7-8 | NA | TRBJ2-1
CASSSTEYQETQYF | TGTGCCAGCAGTTCGACTGAGTACCAAGAGACCCAGTACTTC | NA | TRBV6-2/TRBV6-3 | NA | TRBJ2-5
CSAFSGASYNEQFF | TGCAGTGCATTTAGCGGGGCATCCTACAATGAGCAGTTCTTC | NA | TRBV20-1 | TRBD2 | TRBJ2-1
CASSLGLAGELSSTDTQYF | TGTGCCAGCAGCCTCGGACTAGCGGGGGAACTCTCTAGCACAGATACGCAGTATTTT | few | TRBV13 | TRBD2 | TRBJ2-3
CSAPHNEQFF | TGCAGTGCTCCACACAATGAGCAGTTCTTC | few | TRBV20-1 | NA | TRBJ2-1
CASSLRGTGSTDTQYF | TGCGCCAGCAGCCTACGGGGAACTGGAAGCACAGATACGCAGTATTTT | NA | TRBV4-1 | NA | TRBJ2-3
CAISAGGSHEAFF | TGTGCCATCAGTGCCGGGGGGTCCCATGAAGCTTTCTTT | few | TRBV10-3 | NA | TRBJ1-1
CASSVEEGRDTQYF | TGTGCCAGCAGCGTAGAGGAGGGGAGAGATACGCAGTATTTT | NA | TRBV9 | NA | TRBJ2-3
CSASRGVHSYQETQYF | TGCAGTGCCTCGAGGGGGGTCCACTCTTACCAAGAGACCCAGTACTTC | few | TRBV20-1 | NA | TRBJ2-5
CASSQETGNYGYTF | TGTGCCAGCAGCCAAGAGACGGGGAACTATGGCTACACCTTC | NA | TRBV3-1 | NA | TRBJ1-2
CASSKKGALVSYEQYF | TGTGCCAGCAGCAAAAAGGGGGCCCTTGTATCCTACGAGCAGTACTTC | NA | TRBV21-1 | NA | TRBJ2-7
CASSQIGFNQPQHF | TGCGCCAGCAGCCAAATAGGGTTCAATCAGCCCCAGCATTTT | few | TRBV4-3 | NA | TRBJ1-5
CASSPLARLDEQYF | TGTGCCAGCAGCCCTCTAGCGAGACTGGACGAGCAGTACTTC | NA | TRBV9 | NA | TRBJ2-7
CASRPWETNTEAFF | TGTGCCAGCAGACCCTGGGAGACGAACACTGAAGCTTTCTTT | NA | TRBV6-2/TRBV6-3 | NA | TRBJ1-1
CASSLPLEETQYF | TGTGCCAGCAGCTTACCCCTAGAAGAGACCCAGTACTTC | few | TRBV7-9 | NA | TRBJ2-5
CASSQGAASRYGYTF | TGCGCCAGCAGCCAAGGGGCTGCCTCTCGGTATGGCTACACCTTC | NA | TRBV4-3 | NA | TRBJ1-2